The 13 T cell receptor beta chains below were found in one sample sequenced in a study of T cell responses to AZD1222 COVID-19 vaccine. The repertoire was sequenced with immunoSEQ multiplex PCR; TCRdb's copy has only in-frame clones and lacks some. The sample records some 170,000 clones, roughly 92% being singletons. This sample comprised peripheral blood, obtained on day 0 of AZD1222 vaccination. Source of these receptors: an adult in good health.

This clone was observed once. This chain joins TRBV5-8 and TRBJ1-3; D possibly corresponds to TRBD1 (5 bases). V lost 0 bases, J lost 6 bases, and 13 bases lay in between. The CDR3 consists of 15 residues. Germline assignment: CDR1 SGHTS and CDR2 YDEGEE. CDR3 region: CASSLAGQGENTIYF. CDR3 nucleotide sequence: TGTGCCAGCAGCTTGGCAGGGCAGGGAGAAAACACCATATATTTT.

This clone was detected once. The chain has TRBV5-1 and TRBJ2-1; no clear D. The V gene lost 2 bases and the J gene lost 5 bases, with 5 bases spanning the gap. The CDR3 is made up of 12 amino acids. Germline CDR1 SGHRS, CDR2 YFSETQ. In DNA form, the CDR3 reads TGCGCCAGCAGCTTCGTGGACAATGAGCAGTTCTTC. Its protein is CASSFVDNEQFF.

This chain connects TRBV11-2 to TRBJ2-7, with 9 bases lining up with TRBD2. The CDR3 runs to 15 residues. V was pared by 4 bases and J by 6 bases, with 10 bases of the junction left unmatched. The germline CDR1 and CDR2 sequences are SGHAT and FQNNGV. The CDR3 protein is CASSSARASGVEQYF. The CDR3 DNA follows: TGTGCCAGCAGCTCTGCCAGGGCTAGCGGGGTCGAGCAGTACTTC.

The rearrangement uses TRBV6-1 and TRBJ1-2, with 8 bases fitting TRBD1. From germline, CDR1 is MNHNS and CDR2 SASEGT. V was pared by 3 bases and J by 8 bases, with 8 bases of the junction left unmatched. The CDR3 length is 14 residues. DNA of the CDR3: TGTGCCAGCAGTGACGCGACAGGGGTAGGAGGCTACACCTTC. It codes for CASSDATGVGGYTF.

This chain uses TRBV20-1 with TRBJ1-1; D unresolved. The CDR3 consists of 13 residues. Germline V gene sequence: CDR1 DFQATT, CDR2 SNEGSKA (reference sequence). Trimming pared 3 bases from V and 1 base from J, leaving 9 bases between. In nucleotides, the CDR3 is TGCAGTGCTAGTGAACAGCCGAACACTGAAGCTTTCTTT. Translated: CSASEQPNTEAFF.

V and J are TRBV5-8 and TRBJ1-1; 8 nucleotides line up with TRBD1. Germline V CDR1 and CDR2: SGHTS, YDEGEE. The CDR3 is 15 residues long. V shed 4 bases, J shed 1 base, and the junction held 6 bases outside the gene matches. The CDR3 loop is CASSGQTGANTEAFF. Written as DNA, the CDR3 is TGTGCCAGCAGCGGACAGACAGGGGCGAACACTGAAGCTTTCTTT.

The chain recombines TRBV19 with TRBJ1-5, with 9 positions matching TRBD1. Looked up from germline, CDR1 is LNHDA and CDR2 is SQIVND (reference sequence). The CDR3 consists of 15 residues. Germline trimming cut 4 bases from V and 5 bases from J; bases unmatched to any gene: 6. The CDR3 nucleotides read TGTGCCAGTAGTAGCGGACAGGGGCTAGATCAGCCCCAGCATTTT. Protein product: CASSSGQGLDQPQHF.

This chain links TRBV7-8 with TRBJ2-3, with no clear D. Trimming took 5 bases from V and 0 from J, leaving 15 bases between them. The CDR3 covers 16 residues. Germline V CDR1 and CDR2: SGHVS, FQNEAQ. In DNA, the CDR3 is TGTGCCAGCAGCCCAGTCCACCACTCTAGCACAGATACGCAGTATTTT. This sequence encodes CASSPVHHSSTDTQYF.

V gene TRBV30 combines with J gene TRBJ1-5, with a possible D match to TRBD1 (6 bases). Germline values: CDR1 GTSNPN, CDR2 SVGIG (reference sequence). V lost 5 bases and J lost 5, with 13 bases in between. The CDR3 length is 13 residues. CDR3 in DNA: TGTGCCTGGGGATCAGGGGAAGATCAGCCCCAGCATTTT. Translating gives CAWGSGEDQPQHF.

This clone was observed once. The chain couples TRBV6-5 to TRBJ1-5, with 7 bases aligning to TRBD1. Germline lookup yields CDR1 MNHEY and CDR2 SVGAGI. The length of the CDR3 is 15 residues. Losses at the gene ends were 0 bases for V and 6 bases for J; bases not matched to a gene: 5. The CDR3 sequence is CASSYSGGEGQPQHF. CDR3 bases: TGTGCCAGCAGTTACTCAGGGGGCGAGGGTCAGCCCCAGCATTTT.

This chain uses TRBV6-5 with TRBJ1-1, with D possibly matching TRBD1 (5 bases). The CDR3 is made up of 13 amino acids. V lost 8 bases and J lost 8, with 18 bases in between. Germline loops: CDR1 MNHEY, CDR2 SVGAGI. CDR3 in DNA: TGTGCCAGCTCGCCAGCGACAGACTTAGAAGCTTTCTTT. Translating it yields CASSPATDLEAFF.

The chain carries TRBV6-6 and TRBJ1-2; D unclear. Germline V gene lookup returns CDR1 MNHNY and CDR2 SVGAGI (reference sequence). The CDR3 sequence is 14 residues long. Trimming left V 2 bases short and J 4 bases short, with 11 bases between. CDR3 in amino acids: CASSYERRAYGYTF. Here the CDR3 DNA reads TGTGCCAGCAGTTACGAGAGAAGAGCCTATGGCTACACCTTC.

J is TRBJ1-2 and V is TRBV19; D gene ambiguous. Trimming took 5 bases from V and 2 from J, leaving 12 bases between them. Germline CDR1 LNHDA, CDR2 SQIVND (reference sequence). This CDR3 is 14 amino acids long. CDR3 region: CASSQREENYGYTF. CDR3 in DNA: TGTGCCAGTAGTCAGAGGGAAGAGAACTATGGCTACACCTTC.